This TCR beta chain was observed in a study of cytomegalovirus exposure and HLA in healthy donors. In regard to this clone: Antigen specificity is unknown.

Vbeta (60) and Jbeta (13) primers were used in the PCR. Sequencing used immunoSEQ multiplex PCR; TCRdb keeps in-frame clones, though not all of them. The top ten hold approximately 2.6% of the sample, which has some 130,000 clones, 70% to 85% seen once. Study-wide results and caveats: In vitro testing confirmed three CMV-associated chains as specific for CMV antigens. The authors listed 164 TCR beta chains as cytomegalovirus-associated. Data from an earlier analysis indicated that most TCR beta V segments were productive either about 87% or about 30% of the time.

The specimen sequenced was PBMCs. This TCR came from a boy younger than 10 in good health and CMV-seronegative.

The CDR3 protein is CASRESSYNEQFF. DNA for the CDR3: TGTGCCAGCAGGGAGAGCTCCTACAATGAGCAGTTCTTC. This chain connects TRBV7-9 to TRBJ2-1, with D hard to call. The germline V gene encodes CDR1 SEHNR and CDR2 FQNEAQ (reference sequence). Trimming shortened V by 6 bases and J by 0 bases, and 6 bases separated the two germline ends. CDR3 size: 13 residues.